This is a list of T cell receptor beta chains from one sample in a study of blood T cell repertoires in COVID-19. Using immunoSEQ multiplex PCR, the repertoire was profiled, and TCRdb retains in-frame clones only, with some absent. The repertoire holds 250,000 to 350,000 clones, about nine tenths seen once, with around 3% in the top ten. The sequenced sample was peripheral blood. These receptor sequences come from a woman aged 25-40 years with active or convalescent COVID-19. Each CDR3 is given with its conserved first and last residue. The order of the fields is clone size, J gene, D gene, V gene, CDR3 protein, CDR3 DNA. A D gene is named only where the DNA matches it firmly. The size field is filled for only some rows; it gives once, few, many or a size class.

once,TRBJ1-5,TRBD1,TRBV3-1/TRBV3-2,CASSQAGQGSSNQPQHF,TGTGCCAGCAGCCAGGCCGGACAGGGTAGTAGCAATCAGCCCCAGCATTTT
.,TRBJ1-1,.,TRBV5-5,CASSLGSGATEAFF,TGTGCCAGCAGCCTCGGAAGTGGGGCGACTGAAGCTTTCTTT
.,TRBJ1-4,.,TRBV2,CASSEATGRKLFF,TGTGCCAGCAGTGAAGCCACCGGGAGAAAACTGTTTTTT
.,TRBJ2-6,.,TRBV6-5,CASRFYSGANVLTF,TGTGCCAGCAGGTTCTACTCTGGGGCCAACGTCCTGACTTTC
once,TRBJ1-6,TRBD1,TRBV7-8,CASSLVGGTGARSSPLHF,TGTGCCAGCAGCTTAGTAGGGGGCACAGGGGCACGAAGTTCACCCCTCCACTTT
.,TRBJ2-5,.,TRBV7-3,CASSLDGSRETQYF,TGTGCCAGCAGCCTCGACGGGTCCCGAGAGACCCAGTACTTC
.,TRBJ2-3,TRBD2,TRBV28,CASSLPGGPSTDTQYF,TGTGCCAGCAGTTTACCGGGGGGGCCTAGCACAGATACGCAGTATTTT
.,TRBJ2-7,.,TRBV5-4,CASSRGADSAYEQYF,TGTGCCAGCAGCCGGGGGGCGGACTCAGCATACGAGCAGTACTTC
.,TRBJ2-2,TRBD2,TRBV13,CASSLKGLAFTGELFF,TGTGCCAGCAGCTTAAAGGGACTAGCCTTCACCGGGGAGCTGTTTTTT
.,TRBJ1-1,.,TRBV3-1/TRBV3-2,CAPGGQGTEAFF,TGTGCCCCCGGGGGGCAGGGCACTGAAGCTTTCTTT
.,TRBJ1-1,.,TRBV21-1,CASSNLILIGVGTEAFF,TGTGCCAGCAGCAATTTAATACTTATCGGGGTAGGTACTGAAGCTTTCTTT
.,TRBJ1-1,.,TRBV7-9,CASSFGHMNTEAFF,TGTGCCAGCAGCTTCGGACACATGAACACTGAAGCTTTCTTT
.,TRBJ2-3,.,TRBV30,CAWSLSGGDTQYF,TGTGCCTGGAGTCTCTCAGGGGGGGATACGCAGTATTTT
.,TRBJ1-4,.,TRBV7-6,CASSPWTGGNEKLFF,TGTGCCAGCAGCCCCTGGACCGGAGGAAATGAAAAACTGTTTTTT
.,TRBJ2-3,TRBD2,TRBV14,CASSPTGGAPTDTQYF,TGTGCCAGCAGTCCCACGGGAGGGGCCCCCACAGATACGCAGTATTTT
.,TRBJ1-2,TRBD1,TRBV18,CASSPTGVYGYTF,TGTGCCAGCTCACCGACAGGGGTCTATGGCTACACCTTC
few,TRBJ2-2,TRBD2,TRBV7-8,CASSPRVAGTSGTGELFF,TGTGCCAGCAGCCCTCGGGTAGCGGGGACATCAGGCACCGGGGAGCTGTTTTTT
.,TRBJ2-5,.,TRBV19,CASSILGGGETQYF,TGTGCCAGTAGTATCCTCGGGGGAGGAGAGACCCAGTACTTC
.,TRBJ2-2,.,TRBV18,CASSPTKTVNTGELFF,TGTGCCAGCTCACCCACTAAGACAGTGAACACCGGGGAGCTGTTTTTT
.,TRBJ1-2,.,TRBV4-3,CASSRGGNAQGYTF,TGCGCCAGCAGCCGCGGGGGAAACGCGCAAGGCTACACCTTC
.,TRBJ2-5,.,TRBV19,CASSRQGPRETQYF,TGTGCCAGTAGTAGGCAGGGGCCCCGAGAGACCCAGTACTTC
.,TRBJ1-5,.,TRBV2,CASRGDSVLNQPQHF,TGTGCCAGCAGGGGTGACAGTGTACTCAATCAGCCCCAGCATTTT
.,TRBJ2-1,TRBD2,TRBV2,CASSPLSLAGDNEQFF,TGTGCCAGCAGTCCACTCTCACTAGCGGGGGACAATGAGCAGTTCTTC
.,TRBJ2-7,.,TRBV6-2/TRBV6-3,CASSRSSYEQYF,TGTGCCAGCAGCCGCAGCTCCTACGAGCAGTACTTC
.,TRBJ2-7,.,TRBV4-1,CASSQAPQETYEQYF,TGCGCCAGCAGCCAAGCACCCCAGGAAACCTACGAGCAGTACTTC
.,TRBJ1-2,TRBD1,TRBV3-1/TRBV3-2,CASKTGTVGGYTF,TGTGCCAGCAAGACCGGGACAGTAGGTGGCTACACCTTC
.,TRBJ1-4,TRBD1,TRBV10-3,CAISAGTGNEKLFF,TGTGCCATCAGTGCCGGGACAGGGAATGAAAAACTGTTTTTT
.,TRBJ1-4,.,TRBV6-2/TRBV6-3,CASSGGTAFSGNEKLFF,TGTGCCAGCAGTGGGGGGACGGCGTTTTCGGGAAATGAAAAACTGTTTTTT
.,TRBJ1-1,TRBD1,TRBV6-2/TRBV6-3,CASSYDPRGRNTEAFF,TGTGCCAGCAGTTACGATCCCAGGGGGAGGAACACTGAAGCTTTCTTT
.,TRBJ1-1,.,TRBV6-2/TRBV6-3,CASSLNAGEGTEAFF,TGTGCCAGCAGTTTAAATGCGGGGGAGGGGACTGAAGCTTTCTTT
.,TRBJ2-5,.,TRBV7-2,CASSPRANPGVQAQYF,TGTGCCAGCAGCCCCCGGGCCAACCCAGGGGTCCAGGCCCAGTACTTC
once,TRBJ1-6,.,TRBV3-1/TRBV3-2,CASSHRQDNSPLHF,TGTGCCAGCAGCCACCGACAGGATAATTCACCCCTCCACTTT
.,TRBJ1-4,TRBD1,TRBV30,CAWRRGQNEKLFF,TGTGCCTGGAGGAGGGGGCAGAATGAAAAACTGTTTTTT
.,TRBJ2-5,.,TRBV7-2,CASSLFASEETQYF,TGTGCCAGCAGCTTGTTTGCCTCAGAAGAGACCCAGTACTTC
.,TRBJ2-1,.,TRBV27,CASSLSPSSYNEQFF,TGTGCCAGCAGTCTCTCCCCGAGCTCCTACAATGAGCAGTTCTTC
.,TRBJ2-2,.,TRBV15,CATSRDRSQGLDTGELFF,TGTGCCACCAGCAGAGACCGTAGCCAGGGCTTGGACACCGGGGAGCTGTTTTTT
.,TRBJ1-1,.,TRBV19,CASSISGVGTEAFF,TGTGCCAGTAGTATCTCAGGGGTGGGCACTGAAGCTTTCTTT
.,TRBJ2-1,TRBD2,TRBV10-2,CASSAPSGGYSYNEQFF,TGCGCCAGCAGTGCGCCTAGCGGGGGGTACTCCTACAATGAGCAGTTCTTC
.,TRBJ2-5,TRBD1,TRBV7-2,CASSLGGGGETQYF,TGTGCCAGCAGCTTAGGAGGGGGCGGAGAGACCCAGTACTTC
.,TRBJ1-2,TRBD1,TRBV2,CASSESQGMNYGYTF,TGTGCCAGCAGTGAATCACAGGGGATGAACTATGGCTACACCTTC
.,TRBJ1-2,.,TRBV7-9,CASSLPGFGYGYTF,TGTGCCAGCAGCTTACCAGGCTTTGGGTATGGCTACACCTTC
.,TRBJ1-4,TRBD1,TRBV7-9,CASSLGQGIPREKLFF,TGTGCCAGCAGCTTAGGACAGGGGATCCCTCGAGAAAAACTGTTTTTT
.,TRBJ2-3,TRBD2,TRBV19,CASSIDGGVGDTQYF,TGTGCCAGTAGTATAGATGGGGGGGTGGGAGATACGCAGTATTTT
.,TRBJ2-3,.,TRBV12-3/TRBV12-4,CASSQTGDTQYF,TGTGCCAGCAGTCAAACAGGGGATACGCAGTATTTT
.,TRBJ2-7,TRBD1,TRBV27,CASSTGDPEQYF,TGTGCCAGCTCAACAGGGGACCCCGAGCAGTACTTC
.,TRBJ1-5,TRBD1,TRBV24-1,CATSATGGKDNQPQHF,TGTGCCACCAGTGCGACAGGGGGTAAGGACAATCAGCCCCAGCATTTT
.,TRBJ1-1,.,TRBV18,CASSPSGGQWSAAFF,TGTGCCAGCTCACCGTCGGGGGGGCAATGGTCGGCGGCTTTCTTT
few,TRBJ1-2,TRBD1,TRBV28,CASSFVDRIFYGYTF,TGTGCCAGCAGTTTTGTGGACAGGATCTTCTATGGCTACACCTTC
once,TRBJ2-1,TRBD2,TRBV19,CASSINGLAAYNEQFF,TGTGCCAGTAGTATTAATGGACTAGCGGCCTACAATGAGCAGTTCTTC
once,TRBJ1-5,.,TRBV27,CASSRVVGNQPQHF,TGTGCCAGCAGTAGAGTGGTCGGCAATCAGCCCCAGCATTTT
.,TRBJ1-6,.,TRBV27,CASSPPQGWGSPLHF,TGTGCCAGCAGTCCGCCCCAGGGGTGGGGCTCACCCCTCCACTTT
.,TRBJ1-3,TRBD1,TRBV10-1,CASSSDRGHSGNTIYF,TGCGCCAGCAGTTCGGACAGGGGGCACTCTGGAAACACCATATATTTT
.,TRBJ1-4,.,TRBV5-5,CASSLRTDGEKLFF,TGTGCCAGCAGCTTGAGGACTGACGGTGAAAAACTGTTTTTT
.,TRBJ2-7,TRBD1,TRBV3-1/TRBV3-2,CASSTGGISYEQYF,TGTGCCAGCAGTACAGGGGGAATCTCCTACGAGCAGTACTTC
.,TRBJ1-2,.,TRBV20-1,CSASVQGNYGYTF,TGCAGTGCTAGTGTCCAGGGGAACTATGGCTACACCTTC
few,TRBJ1-1,.,TRBV18,CASSPPGTRLSEAFF,TGTGCCAGCTCACCACCCGGGACTCGTCTTTCTGAAGCTTTCTTT